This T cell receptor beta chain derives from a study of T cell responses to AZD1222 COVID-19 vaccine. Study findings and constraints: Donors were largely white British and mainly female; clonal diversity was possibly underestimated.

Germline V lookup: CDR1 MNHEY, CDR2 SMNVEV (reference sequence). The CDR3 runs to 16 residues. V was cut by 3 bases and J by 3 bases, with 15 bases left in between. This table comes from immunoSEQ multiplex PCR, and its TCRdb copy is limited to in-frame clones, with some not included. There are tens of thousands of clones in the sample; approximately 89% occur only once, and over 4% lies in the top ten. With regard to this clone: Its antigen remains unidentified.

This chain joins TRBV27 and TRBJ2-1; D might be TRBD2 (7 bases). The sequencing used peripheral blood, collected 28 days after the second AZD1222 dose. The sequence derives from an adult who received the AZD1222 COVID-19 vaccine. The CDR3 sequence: CASSLRRGLGYNEQFF. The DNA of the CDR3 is TGTGCCAGCAGTTTGCGGCGGGGGCTTGGCTACAATGAGCAGTTCTTC.